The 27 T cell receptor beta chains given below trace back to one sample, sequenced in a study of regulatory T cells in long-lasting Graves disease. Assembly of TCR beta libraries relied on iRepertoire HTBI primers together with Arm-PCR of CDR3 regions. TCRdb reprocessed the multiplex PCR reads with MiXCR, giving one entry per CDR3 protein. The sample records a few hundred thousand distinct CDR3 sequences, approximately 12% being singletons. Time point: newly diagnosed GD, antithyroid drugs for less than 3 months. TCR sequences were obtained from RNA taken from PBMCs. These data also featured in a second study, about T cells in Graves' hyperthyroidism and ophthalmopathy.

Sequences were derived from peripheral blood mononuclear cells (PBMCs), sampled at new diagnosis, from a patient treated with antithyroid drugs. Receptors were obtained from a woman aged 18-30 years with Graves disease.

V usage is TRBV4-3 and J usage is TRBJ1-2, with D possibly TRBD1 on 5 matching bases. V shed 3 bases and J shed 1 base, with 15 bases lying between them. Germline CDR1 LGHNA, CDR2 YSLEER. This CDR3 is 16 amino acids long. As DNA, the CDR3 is TGCGCCAGCAGCCACCTCCGGGACGGCCTTAACTATGGCTACACCTTC. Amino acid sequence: CASSHLRDGLNYGYTF.

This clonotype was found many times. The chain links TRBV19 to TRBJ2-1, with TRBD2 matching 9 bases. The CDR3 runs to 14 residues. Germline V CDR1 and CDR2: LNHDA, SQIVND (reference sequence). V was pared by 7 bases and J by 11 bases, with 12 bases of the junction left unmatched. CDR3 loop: CASNGPAGGHKQFF. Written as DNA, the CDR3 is TGTGCCAGTAACGGCCCAGCGGGGGGCCACAAGCAGTTCTTC.

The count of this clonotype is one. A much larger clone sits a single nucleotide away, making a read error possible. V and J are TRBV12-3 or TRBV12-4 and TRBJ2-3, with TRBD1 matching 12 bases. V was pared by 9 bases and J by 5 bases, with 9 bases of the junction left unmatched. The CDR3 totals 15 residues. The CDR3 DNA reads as TGTGCCAGAAGGGCCGGGACAGGGGGCAAAGATACGCAGTATTTT. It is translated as CARRAGTGGKDTQYF.

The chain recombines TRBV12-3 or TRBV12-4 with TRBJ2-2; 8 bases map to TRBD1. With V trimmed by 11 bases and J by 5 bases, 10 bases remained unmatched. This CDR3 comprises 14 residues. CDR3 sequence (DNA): TGTGCCGGGAGGACAGGGTCGAGAACCGGGGAGCTGTTTTTT. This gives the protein CAGRTGSRTGELFF.

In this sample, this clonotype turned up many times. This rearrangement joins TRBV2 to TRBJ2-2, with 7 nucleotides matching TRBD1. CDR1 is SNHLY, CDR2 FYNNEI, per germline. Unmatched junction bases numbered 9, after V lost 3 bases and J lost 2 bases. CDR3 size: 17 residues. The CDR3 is CASSDSRTGVNTGELFF. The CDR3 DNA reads TGTGCCAGCAGTGACTCGCGGACAGGCGTCAACACCGGGGAGCTGTTTTTT.

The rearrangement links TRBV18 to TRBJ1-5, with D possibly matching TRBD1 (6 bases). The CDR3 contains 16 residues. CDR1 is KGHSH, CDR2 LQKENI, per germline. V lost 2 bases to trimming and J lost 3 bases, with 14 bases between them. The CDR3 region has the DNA TGTGCCAGCTCACCAGACGAGACAGGCTACAATCAGCCCCAGCATTTT. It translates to CASSPDETGYNQPQHF.

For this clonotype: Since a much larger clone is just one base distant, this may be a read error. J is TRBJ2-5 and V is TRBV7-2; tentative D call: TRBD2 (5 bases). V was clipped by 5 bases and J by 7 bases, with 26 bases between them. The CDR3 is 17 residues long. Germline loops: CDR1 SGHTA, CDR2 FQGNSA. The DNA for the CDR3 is TGTGCCAGCAGCCGATACGGAGGACCGGTCGAAGCTGGGACCCAGTACTTC. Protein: CASSRYGGPVEAGTQYF.

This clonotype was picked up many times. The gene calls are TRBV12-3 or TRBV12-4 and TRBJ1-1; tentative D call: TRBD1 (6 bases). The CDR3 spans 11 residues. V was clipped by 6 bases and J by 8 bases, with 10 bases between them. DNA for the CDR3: TGTGCCAGCAGGAGGGGGGGGGAAGCTTTCTTT. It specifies CASRRGGEAFF.

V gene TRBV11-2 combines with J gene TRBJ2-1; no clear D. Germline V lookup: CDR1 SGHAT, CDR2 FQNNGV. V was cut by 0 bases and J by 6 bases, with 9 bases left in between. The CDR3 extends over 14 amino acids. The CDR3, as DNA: TGTGCCAGCAGCTTAGATCTACGCCCCAATGAGCAGTTCTTC. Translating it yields CASSLDLRPNEQFF.

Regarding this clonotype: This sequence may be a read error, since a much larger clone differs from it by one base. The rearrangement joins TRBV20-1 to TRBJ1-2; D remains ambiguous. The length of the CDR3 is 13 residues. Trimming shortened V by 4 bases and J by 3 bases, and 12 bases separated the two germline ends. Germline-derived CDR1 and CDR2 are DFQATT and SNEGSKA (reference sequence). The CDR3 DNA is TGCAGTGCTATTGAGGGAACTGACTATGGCTACACCTTC. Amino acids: CSAIEGTDYGYTF.

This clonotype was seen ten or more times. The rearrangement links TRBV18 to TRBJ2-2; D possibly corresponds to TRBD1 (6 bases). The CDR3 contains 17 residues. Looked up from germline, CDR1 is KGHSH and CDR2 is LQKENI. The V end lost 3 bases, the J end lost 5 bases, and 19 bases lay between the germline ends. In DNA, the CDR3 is TGTGCCAGCTCACCTTGGGGAACAGGACAGACGACCGGGGAGCTGTTTTTT. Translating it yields CASSPWGTGQTTGELFF.

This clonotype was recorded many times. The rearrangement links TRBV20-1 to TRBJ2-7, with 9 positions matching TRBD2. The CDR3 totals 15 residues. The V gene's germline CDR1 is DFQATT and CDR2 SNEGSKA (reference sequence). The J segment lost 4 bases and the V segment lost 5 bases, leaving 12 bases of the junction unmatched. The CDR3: CSASGLAGVEYEQYF. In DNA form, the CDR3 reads TGCAGTGCTTCGGGATTAGCGGGAGTGGAGTACGAGCAGTACTTC.

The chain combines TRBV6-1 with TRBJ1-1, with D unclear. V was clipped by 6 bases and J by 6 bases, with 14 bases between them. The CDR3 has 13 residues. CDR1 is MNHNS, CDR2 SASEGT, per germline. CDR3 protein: CASSRNGIAEAFF. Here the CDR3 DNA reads TGTGCCAGCAGCCGTAATGGTATCGCTGAAGCTTTCTTT.

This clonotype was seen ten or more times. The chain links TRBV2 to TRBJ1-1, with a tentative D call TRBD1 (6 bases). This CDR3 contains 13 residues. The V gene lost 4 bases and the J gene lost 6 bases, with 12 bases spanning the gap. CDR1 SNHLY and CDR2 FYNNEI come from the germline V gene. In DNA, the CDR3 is TGTGCCAGCAGTGTCAGGGGCCGAGCTGAAGCTTTCTTT. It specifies CASSVRGRAEAFF.

This CDR3 is CASSLASTGSPEETQYF. The CDR3 region has the DNA TGTGCCAGCAGTTTAGCCTCAACAGGTTCCCCGGAAGAGACCCAGTACTTC. The V call is TRBV12-3 or TRBV12-4, the J call TRBJ2-5, with D perhaps TRBD1 (5 bases). The V gene lost 0 bases and the J gene lost 3 bases, with 17 bases spanning the gap. There are 17 residues in the CDR3.

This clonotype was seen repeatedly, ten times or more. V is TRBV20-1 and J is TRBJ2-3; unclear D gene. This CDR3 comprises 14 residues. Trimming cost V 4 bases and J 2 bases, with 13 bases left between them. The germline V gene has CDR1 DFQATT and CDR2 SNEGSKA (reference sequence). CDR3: CSATGASFTDTQYF. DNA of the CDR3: TGCAGTGCTACTGGTGCCTCTTTCACAGATACGCAGTATTTT.

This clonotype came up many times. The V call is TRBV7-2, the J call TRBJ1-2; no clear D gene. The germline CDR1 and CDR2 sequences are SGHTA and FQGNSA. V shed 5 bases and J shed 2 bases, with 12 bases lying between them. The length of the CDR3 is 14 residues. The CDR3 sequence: CASSPSGMNYGYTF. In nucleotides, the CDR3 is TGTGCCAGCAGCCCATCGGGCATGAACTATGGCTACACCTTC. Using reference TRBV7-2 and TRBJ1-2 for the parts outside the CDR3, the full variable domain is GAGVSQSPSNKVTEKGKDVELRCDPISGHTALYWYRQSLGQGLEFLIYFQGNSAPDKSGLPSDRFSAERTGGSVSTLTIQRTQQEDSAVYLCASSPSGMNYGYTFGSGTRLTVV.

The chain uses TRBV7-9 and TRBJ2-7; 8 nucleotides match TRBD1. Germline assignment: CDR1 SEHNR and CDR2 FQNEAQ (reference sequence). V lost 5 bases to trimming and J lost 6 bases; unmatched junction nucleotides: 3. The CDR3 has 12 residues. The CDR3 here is CASSLTGAEQYV. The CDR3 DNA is TGTGCCAGCAGCCTGACAGGGGCCGAGCAGTACGTC.

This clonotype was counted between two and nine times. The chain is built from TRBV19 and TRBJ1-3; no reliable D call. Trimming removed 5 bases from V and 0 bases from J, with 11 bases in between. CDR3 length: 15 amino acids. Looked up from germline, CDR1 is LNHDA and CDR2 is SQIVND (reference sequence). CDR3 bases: TGTGCCAGTAGTCTCACAGACTTCTCTGGAAACACCATATATTTT. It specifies CASSLTDFSGNTIYF. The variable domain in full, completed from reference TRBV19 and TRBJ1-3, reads DGGITQSPKYLFRKEGQNVTLSCEQNLNHDAMYWYRQDPGQGLRLIYYSQIVNDFQKGDIAEGYSVSREKKESFPLTVTSAQKNPTAFYLCASSLTDFSGNTIYFGEGSWLTVV.

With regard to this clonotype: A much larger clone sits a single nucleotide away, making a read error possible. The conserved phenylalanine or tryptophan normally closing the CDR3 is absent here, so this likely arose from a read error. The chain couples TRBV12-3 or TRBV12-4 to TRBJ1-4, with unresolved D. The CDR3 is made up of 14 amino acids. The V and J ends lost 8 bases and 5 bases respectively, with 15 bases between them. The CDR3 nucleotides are TGTGCCAGCGCCCAGTGGAAGCCGAATGAAAAACTGTTTTCT. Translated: CASAQWKPNEKLFS.

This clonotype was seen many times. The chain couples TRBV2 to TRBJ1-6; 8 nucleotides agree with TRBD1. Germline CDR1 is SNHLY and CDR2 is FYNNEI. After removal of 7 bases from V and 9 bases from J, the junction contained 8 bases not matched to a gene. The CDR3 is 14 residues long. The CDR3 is CASNPQGGGSPLHF. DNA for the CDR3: TGTGCCAGCAATCCACAGGGGGGGGGTTCACCCCTCCACTTT.

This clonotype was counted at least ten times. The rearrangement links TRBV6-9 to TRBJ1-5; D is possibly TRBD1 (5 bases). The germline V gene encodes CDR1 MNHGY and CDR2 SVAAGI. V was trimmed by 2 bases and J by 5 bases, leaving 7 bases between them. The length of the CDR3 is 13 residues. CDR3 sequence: CASSYGADQPQHF. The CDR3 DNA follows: TGTGCCAGCAGTTATGGGGCCGATCAGCCCCAGCATTTT.

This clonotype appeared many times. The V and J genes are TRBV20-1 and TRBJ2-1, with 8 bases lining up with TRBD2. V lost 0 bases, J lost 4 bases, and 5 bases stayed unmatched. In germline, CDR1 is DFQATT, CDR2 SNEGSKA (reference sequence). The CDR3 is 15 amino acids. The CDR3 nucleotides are TGCAGTGCTAGAGATCGTACTAGCGGTTACAATGAGCAGTTCTTC. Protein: CSARDRTSGYNEQFF.

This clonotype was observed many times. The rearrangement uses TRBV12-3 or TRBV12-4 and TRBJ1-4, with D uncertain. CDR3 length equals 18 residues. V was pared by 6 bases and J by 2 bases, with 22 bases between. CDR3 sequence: CASSPRLFLPPTNEKLFF. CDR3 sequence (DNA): TGTGCCAGCAGCCCTCGTTTGTTTCTACCGCCCACTAATGAAAAACTGTTTTTT.

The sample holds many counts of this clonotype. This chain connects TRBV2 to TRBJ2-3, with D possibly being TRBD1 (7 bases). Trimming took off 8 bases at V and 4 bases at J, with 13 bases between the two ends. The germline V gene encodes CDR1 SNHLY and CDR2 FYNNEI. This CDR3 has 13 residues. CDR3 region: CASGPRGADTQYF. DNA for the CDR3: TGTGCCAGCGGACCCAGGGGGGCAGATACGCAGTATTTT.

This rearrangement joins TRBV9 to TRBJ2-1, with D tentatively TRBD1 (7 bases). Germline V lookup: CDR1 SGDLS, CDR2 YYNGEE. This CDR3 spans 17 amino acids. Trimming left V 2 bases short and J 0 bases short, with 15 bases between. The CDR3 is CASSVGGGTDSYNEQFF. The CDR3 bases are TGTGCCAGCAGCGTTGGAGGGGGCACGGACTCCTACAATGAGCAGTTCTTC.

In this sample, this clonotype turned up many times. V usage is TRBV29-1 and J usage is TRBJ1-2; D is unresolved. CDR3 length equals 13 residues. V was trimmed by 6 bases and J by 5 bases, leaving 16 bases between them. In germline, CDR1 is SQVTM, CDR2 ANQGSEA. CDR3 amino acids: CSVALPGPYGYTF. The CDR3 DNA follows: TGCAGCGTAGCTTTACCCGGACCTTATGGCTACACCTTC.